These 2 T cell receptor beta chains were sequenced from one sample in a study of patients and donors after allogeneic stem cell transplantation. TCRdb itself ran the RT-PCR reads through MiXCR, one entry per CDR3 protein. The sample contains more than 55,000 distinct CDR3 sequences, 10% to 15% of which appear only once. Source material: blood, either unsorted or a sorted T cell fraction (not recorded which). All receptors derive from a human donor who was either an allogeneic HSCT recipient or a stem cell or donor lymphocyte infusion donor (not recorded which). It is not recorded whose cells these are; they may come from a transplant donor.

There are a few counts of this clonotype. The rearrangement links TRBV7-9 to TRBJ2-2; 10 nucleotides align to TRBD1. The length of the CDR3 is 19 residues. The J segment lost 3 bases and the V segment lost 5 bases, leaving 15 bases of the junction unmatched. Germline CDR1 is SEHNR and CDR2 is FQNEAQ (reference sequence). In DNA, the CDR3 is TGTGCCAGCAGCCGATGGACAGGGGGACGAGTTGCGGACACCGGGGAGCTGTTTTTT. This encodes CASSRWTGGRVADTGELFF.

The V gene is TRBV20-1, the J gene TRBJ2-7, with a weak D call TRBD2 (6 bases). The germline gives CDR1 DFQATT, CDR2 SNEGSKA (reference sequence). The CDR3 is made up of 15 amino acids. Trimming stripped 5 bases from V and 0 bases from J, with 17 bases between. CDR3 protein: CSAVPVAESSYEQYF. In nucleotides, the CDR3 is TGCAGTGCTGTTCCCGTAGCGGAGAGCTCCTACGAGCAGTACTTC.